This note documents a single T cell receptor (beta chain) sequence. These data are taken from a study of blood T cell repertoires in COVID-19. As handled by the study authors: Nucleated cell number was recorded as an estimate derived from reference gene primer amplification. Only in-frame clones appear in the TCRdb table, and some are missing; sequencing was by immunoSEQ multiplex PCR. For V, J and clone size, that table is used; D and trimming come from the DNA. Of some 390,000 clones listed, around 87% are singletons. The CDR3 runs 15 residues. V lost 4 bases and J lost 4, with 16 bases in between. CDR1 is SEHNR and CDR2 is FQNEAQ in the germline V gene (reference sequence).

Sequencing used peripheral blood. The clonotype was recovered from a woman aged 55 to 70 with COVID-19, enrolled during active disease. The chain links TRBV7-9 to TRBJ1-2, with D uncertain. In DNA form, the CDR3 reads TGTGCCAGCAGCTCCGGTGGCGGAGGCGTCTATGGCTACACCTTC. Protein: CASSSGGGGVYGYTF.